The subject of this entry is one T cell receptor beta chain. The data were obtained in a study of technical replicates of blood from a few donors. The length of the CDR3 is 13 residues. The V end lost 3 bases, the J end lost 7 bases, and 9 bases lay between the germline ends. Looked up from germline, CDR1 is MDHEN and CDR2 is SYDVKM. Measured with immunoSEQ multiplex PCR; TCRdb has only the in-frame clones, and not every one. Of approximately 75,000 clones in the sample, nearly 98% are singletons; the top ten hold approximately 0.3%. Sequences were obtained from T cells isolated from PBMCs. The origin of this receptor is a human donor in good health. This chain uses TRBV28 with TRBJ1-4; unclear D gene. The CDR3: CASSLGGSEKLFF. The CDR3 DNA reads as TGTGCCAGCAGTTTGGGTGGGAGTGAAAAACTGTTTTTT.